These 10 T cell receptor beta chains were all obtained from the same sample, sequenced in a study of CD8+CD57+ T cells in acquired aplastic anemia. CD8+CD57+ cell expansion had been shown by flow cytometry in patients chosen for sequencing. According to the study, genomic DNA was the template for TCR beta VDJ and CDR3 profiling. MiXCR was run by TCRdb on the reads, yielding one entry per CDR3 protein. Of just over 450,000 distinct CDR3 sequences in the sample, around 30% were seen once. Sequences were obtained from sorted CD4+, CD8+, or CD8+CD57+ T cells (not recorded which) from PBMCs. These receptors all stem from a human donor with aplastic anemia.

Turning to this clonotype: This may be a read error: a much more frequent sequence differs by one nucleotide. This chain links TRBV19 with TRBJ1-1; possible D gene TRBD1, 5 bases. Germline CDR1 LNHDA, CDR2 SQIVND (reference sequence). V lost 3 bases and J 6 bases, leaving 14 bases between the germline ends. The CDR3 length is 14 residues. The CDR3 DNA follows: TGTGCCAGTAGTATTGAAGGGGCACACGCTGAAGCTTTCTTT. Protein sequence: CASSIEGAHAEAFF.

This clonotype occurred many times. J is TRBJ2-3 and V is TRBV2; 9 positions match TRBD2. CDR1 SNHLY and CDR2 FYNNEI come from the germline V gene. J lost 5 bases, V lost 5 bases, and 5 bases had no gene match. CDR3 length: 14 amino acids. CDR3 nucleotide sequence: TGTGCCAGCAGTCGCGGGAGGGTAGGAGATACGCAGTATTTT. Its translation: CASSRGRVGDTQYF.

This clonotype has at least ten counts. The chain is built from TRBV19 and TRBJ1-4, with unresolved D. The germline V gene encodes CDR1 LNHDA and CDR2 SQIVND (reference sequence). There are 12 residues in the CDR3. With 9 bases removed from V and 4 bases from J, the gap between germline ends came to 9 bases. CDR3 sequence: CASSGLNEKLFF. In DNA, the CDR3 is TGTGCCAGCTCCGGACTTAATGAAAAACTGTTTTTT.

This clonotype was observed many times. The chain is built from TRBV20-1 and TRBJ1-5; 7 bases agree with TRBD1. The V gene end was trimmed by 4 bases and the J gene end by 5 bases; junction bases not matched to a gene: 11. Looked up from germline, CDR1 is DFQATT and CDR2 is SNEGSKA (reference sequence). CDR3 length: 15 residues. Here the CDR3 DNA reads TGCAGTGCTAACGAGGGGGCGGTAACCGATCAGCCCCAGCATTTT. Encoded protein: CSANEGAVTDQPQHF.

This clonotype was seen a single time. This may be a read error: a much more frequent sequence differs by one nucleotide. It is likely a read error, because the conserved phenylalanine at the end of the CDR3 is missing. The chain carries TRBV7-3 and TRBJ1-2; TRBD1 aligns across 8 bases. The ends lost 4 bases at V and 8 bases at J; junction bases unmatched: 6. The CDR3 runs 13 residues. Germline V gene lookup returns CDR1 SGHTA and CDR2 FQGTGA. The CDR3 sequence: CASSSTGTGGYTL. The CDR3 region has the DNA TGTGCCAGCAGCTCCACCGGGACAGGAGGCTACACCCTC.

V and J are TRBV10-3 and TRBJ2-3; D is uncertain. V lost 6 bases to trimming and J lost 4 bases, with 8 bases between them. The germline V gene encodes CDR1 ENHRY and CDR2 SYGVKD. CDR3 length equals 12 residues. DNA of the CDR3: TGTGCCATCAGGGATCTATCAGATACGCAGTATTTT. Translating it yields CAIRDLSDTQYF.

This clonotype was seen only a few times. The chain links TRBV9 to TRBJ2-3, with TRBD1 matching over 9 bases. The CDR3 totals 15 residues. The V segment lost 2 bases and the J segment 6 bases; nucleotides outside the gene matches: 7. Germline CDR1 is SGDLS and CDR2 is YYNGEE. CDR3 region: CASSVRDREGDTQYF. The CDR3 DNA follows: TGTGCCAGCAGCGTCCGGGACAGGGAGGGCGATACGCAGTATTTT.

This sequence joins TRBV29-1 and TRBJ2-7; D ambiguous. Per germline, CDR1 SQVTM and CDR2 ANQGSEA. V was pared by 4 bases and J by 0 bases, with 13 bases between. The CDR3 is made up of 14 amino acids. The CDR3 spells CSVAGPSSSYEQYF. CDR3 bases: TGCAGCGTTGCGGGTCCCTCCAGCTCCTACGAGCAGTACTTC.

The gene calls are TRBV2 and TRBJ1-1, with D tentatively TRBD1 (6 bases). Germline V gene data show CDR1 as SNHLY and CDR2 as FYNNEI. V lost 5 bases, J lost 4 bases, and 17 bases lay in between. The CDR3 length is 15 residues. The chain's CDR3 is CASSYLQGGVTEAFF. For the CDR3, the DNA is TGTGCCAGCAGTTACCTACAGGGTGGGGTCACTGAAGCTTTCTTT.

This clonotype was counted between two and nine times. The chain links TRBV30 to TRBJ1-2; a weak D match, TRBD1 (5 bases). In germline, CDR1 is GTSNPN, CDR2 SVGIG (reference sequence). The CDR3 runs to 15 residues. Trimming shortened V by 4 bases and J by 6 bases, and 21 bases separated the two germline ends. The CDR3 loop is CAWIATGLRRDGYTF. The CDR3 bases are TGTGCCTGGATCGCGACGGGACTCCGGAGGGATGGCTACACCTTC.